The text below deals with one T cell receptor (beta chain). The sample originates from a study of technical replicates of blood from several donors. Trimming took 2 bases from V and 3 from J, leaving 14 bases between them. This CDR3 has 15 amino acids. CDR1 and CDR2 (germline): LGHNA, YSLEER. TCRdb keeps only in-frame clones here, not all; method: immunoSEQ multiplex PCR. Of roughly 90,000 clones detected, about 96% appear once; the ten largest clones hold 0.36%. The V and J genes are TRBV4-3 and TRBJ2-7, with D tentatively TRBD2 (5 bases). The clonotype comes from a human donor in good health. The material sequenced was T cells isolated from PBMCs. The DNA of the CDR3 is TGCGCCAGCAGCCAACTTTTTGAGAGCGGCTACGAGCAGTACTTC. Its translation is CASSQLFESGYEQYF.